The 12 T cell receptor beta chains reported below all come from one sample, sequenced in a study of identical twins. Via MiXCR, TCRdb re-called the 5' RACE reads, giving one row per CDR3 protein. In the table there are fewer than 650,000 distinct CDR3 sequences, 7.1% of which are singletons. This sample was shared with a second study, whose subject was yellow fever vaccine responses in identical twins.

Sequencing was carried out using PBMCs. All receptors come from a woman under 30 in good health.

This clonotype was observed a handful of times. The chain carries TRBV29-1 and TRBJ2-3; weak D call: TRBD1 (5 bases). With 8 bases removed from V and 2 bases from J, the gap between germline ends came to 11 bases. Germline-derived CDR1 and CDR2 are SQVTM and ANQGSEA. The CDR3 runs to 12 residues. The CDR3 DNA reads as TGCAGCTGGTGGGGCAACACAGATACGCAGTATTTT. Its protein product is CSWWGNTDTQYF.

This clonotype was observed many times. The rearrangement joins TRBV3-1 to TRBJ2-3; 12 positions match TRBD2. Per the germline V gene, CDR1 is LGHDT and CDR2 is YNNKEL (reference sequence). CDR3 length equals 14 residues. J lost 6 bases, V lost 4 bases, and 2 bases had no gene match. The CDR3 sequence: CASSRTSGADTQYF. In nucleotides, the CDR3 is TGTGCCAGCAGCCGGACTAGCGGGGCCGATACGCAGTATTTT.

This clonotype was observed a few times. V is TRBV15 and J is TRBJ1-1, with 10 bases aligning to TRBD1. Unmatched junction bases numbered 10, after V lost 2 bases and J lost 1 base. CDR1 is LNHNV, CDR2 YYDKDF, per germline (reference sequence). The CDR3 runs 18 residues. The CDR3 loop is CATSRTDRDRGRNTEAFF. CDR3 nucleotides: TGTGCCACCAGCAGAACCGACCGGGACAGGGGAAGGAACACTGAAGCTTTCTTT. The whole variable domain, remainder taken from reference TRBV15 and TRBJ1-1, is DAMVIQNPRYQVTQFGKPVTLSCSQTLNHNVMYWYQQKSSQAPKLLFHYYDKDFNNEADTPDNFQSRRPNTSFCFLDIRSPGLGDTAMYLCATSRTDRDRGRNTEAFFGQGTRLTVV.

This clonotype was seen only a few times. V usage is TRBV4-2 and J usage is TRBJ1-5; 9 bases are shared with TRBD1. V was pared by 0 bases and J by 7 bases, with 10 bases of the junction left unmatched. The CDR3 totals 17 residues. Germline V gene lookup returns CDR1 LGHNA and CDR2 YNFKEQ. CDR3 protein: CASSQEGGPGQGQPQHF. For the CDR3, the DNA is TGTGCCAGCAGCCAAGAAGGTGGACCGGGACAGGGCCAGCCCCAGCATTTT.

Only a few counts were recorded for this clonotype. The gene calls are TRBV4-1 and TRBJ2-1; 9 positions agree with TRBD2. Germline V gives CDR1 MGHRA, CDR2 YSYEKL. The CDR3 extends over 16 amino acids. The V and J ends lost 3 bases and 0 bases, in that order; junction bases with no gene match: 3. The CDR3 loop is CASSQGGRASYNEQFF. The CDR3 bases are TGCGCCAGCAGCCAGGGCGGGAGGGCCTCCTACAATGAGCAGTTCTTC.

This clonotype has a handful of counts. For the CDR3, the DNA is TGTGCCATCAGTGTTGGGGTCCCCTACGAGCAGTACTTC. It translates to CAISVGVPYEQYF. The rearrangement joins TRBV10-3 to TRBJ2-7; D not certain. V lost 4 bases, J lost 2 bases, and 9 bases lay in between. Germline lookup yields CDR1 ENHRY and CDR2 SYGVKD. The CDR3 contains 13 residues.

There are a few counts of this clonotype. The rearrangement joins TRBV9 to TRBJ2-5, with D perhaps TRBD1 (6 bases). The CDR3 sequence is 14 residues long. Germline CDR1 is SGDLS and CDR2 is YYNGEE. The V gene lost 7 bases and the J gene lost 3 bases, with 16 bases spanning the gap. The CDR3 region has the DNA TGTGCCAGCTCACGGTGGGACAAAAAAGAGACCCAGTACTTC. Its translation is CASSRWDKKETQYF.

This clonotype was seen only a few times. This chain uses TRBV19 with TRBJ1-1, with 8 bases aligning to TRBD1. Germline V lookup: CDR1 LNHDA, CDR2 SQIVND (reference sequence). The CDR3 loop spans 15 amino acids. With 3 bases clipped from V and 2 bases from J, the junction kept 5 bases outside the gene matches. The CDR3 sequence is CASSMGQVGNTEAFF. The CDR3 DNA is TGTGCCAGTAGTATGGGACAGGTTGGAAACACTGAAGCTTTCTTT.

This clonotype has only a few counts. The CDR3 loop is CAITPGLSGANVLTF. Here the CDR3 DNA reads TGTGCCATCACCCCAGGGCTCTCTGGGGCCAACGTCCTGACTTTC. The rearrangement links TRBV10-3 to TRBJ2-6, with D tentatively TRBD1 (5 bases). V lost 7 bases and J 0 bases, leaving 10 bases between the germline ends. The CDR3 sequence is 15 residues long. The germline CDR1 and CDR2 sequences are ENHRY and SYGVKD.

This clonotype was recorded a few times. This chain joins TRBV19 and TRBJ2-2; D perhaps matches TRBD2 (6 bases). This CDR3 has 15 amino acids. Trimming left V 3 bases short and J 0 bases short, with 8 bases between. Germline loops: CDR1 LNHDA, CDR2 SQIVND (reference sequence). The CDR3 reads CASSMGGPNTGELFF. DNA for the CDR3: TGTGCCAGTAGTATGGGGGGTCCGAACACCGGGGAGCTGTTTTTT.

This clonotype was seen many times. The chain is built from TRBV24-1 and TRBJ2-1; a possible D gene is TRBD1 (6 bases). With 5 bases removed from V and 0 bases from J, the gap between germline ends came to 13 bases. The germline gives CDR1 KGHDR, CDR2 SFDVKD. The CDR3 is made up of 16 amino acids. For the CDR3, the DNA is TGTGCCACCAGTGGCACAGGGCGGAGCTCCTACAATGAGCAGTTCTTC. This codes for CATSGTGRSSYNEQFF.

This clonotype was observed a few times. The rearrangement joins TRBV20-1 to TRBJ2-1; D remains ambiguous. The CDR3 is 15 amino acids. The V end was cut by 0 bases, the J end by 5 bases, with 14 bases between. The V gene's germline CDR1 is DFQATT and CDR2 SNEGSKA (reference sequence). CDR3 sequence: CSARDWATLDNEQFF. The CDR3 nucleotides are TGCAGTGCTAGAGATTGGGCTACCCTCGACAATGAGCAGTTCTTC.